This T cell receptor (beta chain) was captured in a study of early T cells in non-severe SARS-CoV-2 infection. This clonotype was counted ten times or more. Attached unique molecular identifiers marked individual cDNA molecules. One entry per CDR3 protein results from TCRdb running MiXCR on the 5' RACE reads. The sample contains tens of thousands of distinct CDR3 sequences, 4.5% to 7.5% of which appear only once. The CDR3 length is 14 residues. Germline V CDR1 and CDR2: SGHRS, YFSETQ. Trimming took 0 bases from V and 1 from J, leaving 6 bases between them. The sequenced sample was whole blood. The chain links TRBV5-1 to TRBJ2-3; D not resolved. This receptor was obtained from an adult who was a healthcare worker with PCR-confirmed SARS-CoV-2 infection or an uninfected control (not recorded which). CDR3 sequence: CASSLAVGTDTQYF. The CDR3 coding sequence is TGCGCCAGCAGCTTGGCTGTGGGCACAGATACGCAGTATTTT.